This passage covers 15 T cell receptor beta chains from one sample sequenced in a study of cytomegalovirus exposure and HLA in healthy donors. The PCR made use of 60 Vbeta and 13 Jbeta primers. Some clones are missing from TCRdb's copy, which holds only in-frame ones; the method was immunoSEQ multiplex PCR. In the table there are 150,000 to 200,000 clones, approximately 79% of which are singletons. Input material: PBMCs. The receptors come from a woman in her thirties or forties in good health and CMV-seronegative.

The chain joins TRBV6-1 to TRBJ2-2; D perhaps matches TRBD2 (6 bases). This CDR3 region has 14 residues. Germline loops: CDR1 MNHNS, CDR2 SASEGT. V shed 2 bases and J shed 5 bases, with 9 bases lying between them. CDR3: CASSELGGTGELFF. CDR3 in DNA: TGTGCCAGCAGTGAATTGGGAGGAACCGGGGAGCTGTTTTTT.

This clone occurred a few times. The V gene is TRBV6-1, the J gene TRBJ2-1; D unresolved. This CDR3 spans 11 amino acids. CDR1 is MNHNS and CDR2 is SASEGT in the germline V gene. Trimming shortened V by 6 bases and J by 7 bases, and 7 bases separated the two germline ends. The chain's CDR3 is CASRTQNEQFF. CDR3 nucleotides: TGTGCCAGCAGGACACAAAATGAGCAGTTCTTC.

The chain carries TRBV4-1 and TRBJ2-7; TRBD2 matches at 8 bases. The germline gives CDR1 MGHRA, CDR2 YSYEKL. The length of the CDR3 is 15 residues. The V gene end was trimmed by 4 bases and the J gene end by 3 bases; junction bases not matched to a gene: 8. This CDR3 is CASSPGGQGNYEQYF. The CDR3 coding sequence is TGCGCCAGCAGCCCGGGGGGGCAGGGGAACTACGAGCAGTACTTC.

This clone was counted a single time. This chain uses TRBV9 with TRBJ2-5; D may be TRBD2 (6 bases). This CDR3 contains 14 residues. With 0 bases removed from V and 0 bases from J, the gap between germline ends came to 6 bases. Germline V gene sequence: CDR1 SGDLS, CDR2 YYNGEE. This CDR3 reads CASSVGDYQETQYF. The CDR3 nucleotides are TGTGCCAGCAGCGTAGGGGACTACCAAGAGACCCAGTACTTC.

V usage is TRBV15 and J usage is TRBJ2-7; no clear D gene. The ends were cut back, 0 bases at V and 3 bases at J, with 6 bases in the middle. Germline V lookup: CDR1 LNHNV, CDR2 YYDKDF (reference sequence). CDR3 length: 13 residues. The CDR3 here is CATSRDSGYEQYF. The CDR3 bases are TGTGCCACCAGCAGAGATTCGGGCTACGAGCAGTACTTC.

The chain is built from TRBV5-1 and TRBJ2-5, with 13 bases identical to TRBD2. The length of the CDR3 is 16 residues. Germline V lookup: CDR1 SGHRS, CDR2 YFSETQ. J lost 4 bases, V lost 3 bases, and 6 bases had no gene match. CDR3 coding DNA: TGCGCCAGCAGCTCCACCGGGACTAGCGGGACAGAGACCCAGTACTTC. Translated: CASSSTGTSGTETQYF.

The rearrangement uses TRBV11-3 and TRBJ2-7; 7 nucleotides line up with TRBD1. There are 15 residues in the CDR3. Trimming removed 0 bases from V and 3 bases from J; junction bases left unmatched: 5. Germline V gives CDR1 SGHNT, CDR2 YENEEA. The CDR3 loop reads CASSLEGQGDYEQYF. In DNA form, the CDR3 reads TGTGCCAGCAGCTTAGAAGGGCAGGGGGACTACGAGCAGTACTTC.

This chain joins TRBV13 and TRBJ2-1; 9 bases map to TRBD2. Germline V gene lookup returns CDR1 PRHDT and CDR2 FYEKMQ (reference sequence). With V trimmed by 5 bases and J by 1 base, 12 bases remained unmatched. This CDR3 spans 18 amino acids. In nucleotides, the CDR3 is TGTGCCAGCAGCCCCCTGACTAGCGGAATCGTTTCCTACAATGAGCAGTTCTTC. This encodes CASSPLTSGIVSYNEQFF. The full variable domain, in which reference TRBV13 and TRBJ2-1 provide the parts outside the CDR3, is AAGVIQSPRHLIKEKRETATLKCYPIPRHDTVYWYQQGPGQDPQFLISFYEKMQSDKGSIPDRFSAQQFSDYHSELNMSSLELGDSALYFCASSPLTSGIVSYNEQFFGPGTRLTVL.

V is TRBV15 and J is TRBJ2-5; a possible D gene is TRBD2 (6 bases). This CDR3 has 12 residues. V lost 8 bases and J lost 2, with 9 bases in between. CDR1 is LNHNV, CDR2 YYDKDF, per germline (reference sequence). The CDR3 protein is CATGGSQETQYF. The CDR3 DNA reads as TGTGCCACCGGGGGGTCTCAAGAGACCCAGTACTTC.

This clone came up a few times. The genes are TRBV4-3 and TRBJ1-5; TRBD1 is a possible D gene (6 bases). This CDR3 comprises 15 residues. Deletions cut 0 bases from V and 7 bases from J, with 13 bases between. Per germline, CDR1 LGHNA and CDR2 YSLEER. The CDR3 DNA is TGCGCCAGCAGCCAAGAGTTTACAGGGCCCCAGCCCCAGCATTTT. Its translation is CASSQEFTGPQPQHF.

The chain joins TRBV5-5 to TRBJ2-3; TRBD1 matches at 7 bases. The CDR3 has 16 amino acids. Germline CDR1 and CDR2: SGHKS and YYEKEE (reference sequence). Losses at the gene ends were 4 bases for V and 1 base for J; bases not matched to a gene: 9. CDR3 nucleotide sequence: TGTGCCAGCAGCCTTTACCGGGACAGAGGCACAGATACGCAGTATTTT. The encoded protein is CASSLYRDRGTDTQYF. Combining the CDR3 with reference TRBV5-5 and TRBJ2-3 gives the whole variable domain DAGVTQSPTHLIKTRGQQVTLRCSPISGHKSVSWYQQVLGQGPQFIFQYYEKEERGRGNFPDRFSARQFPNYSSELNVNALLLGDSALYLCASSLYRDRGTDTQYFGPGTRLTVL.

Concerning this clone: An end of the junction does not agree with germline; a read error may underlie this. The CDR3 DNA follows: TGTTCCAGCAGCCGTCCACTCGAAGCTCTTGGAAACACCATATATTTT. This encodes CSSSRPLEALGNTIYF. This chain uses TRBV7-9 with TRBJ1-3; D call uncertain. CDR1 and CDR2 (germline): SEHNR, FQNEAQ (reference sequence). This CDR3 spans 16 amino acids.

The CDR3: CASSIPGTPNTEAFF. CDR3 nucleotides: TGTGCCAGTAGTATCCCCGGGACACCGAACACTGAAGCTTTCTTT. The J gene is TRBJ1-1, the V gene TRBV19, with a possible D match to TRBD1 (6 bases). Germline loops: CDR1 LNHDA, CDR2 SQIVND (reference sequence). The CDR3 has 15 amino acids. Trimming took 3 bases from V and 1 from J, leaving 12 bases between them.

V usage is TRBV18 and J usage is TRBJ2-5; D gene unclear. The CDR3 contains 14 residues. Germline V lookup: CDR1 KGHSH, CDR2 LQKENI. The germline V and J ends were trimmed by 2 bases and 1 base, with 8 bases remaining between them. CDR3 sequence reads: CASSPVRTQETQYF. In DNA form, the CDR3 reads TGTGCCAGCTCACCAGTCAGAACCCAAGAGACCCAGTACTTC.

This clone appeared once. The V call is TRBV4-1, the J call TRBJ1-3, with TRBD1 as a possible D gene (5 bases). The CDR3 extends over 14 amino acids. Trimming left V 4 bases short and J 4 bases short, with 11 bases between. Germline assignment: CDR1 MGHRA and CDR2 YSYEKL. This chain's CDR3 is CASSPPGIGNTIYF. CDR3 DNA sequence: TGCGCCAGCAGCCCCCCAGGGATCGGAAACACCATATATTTT.